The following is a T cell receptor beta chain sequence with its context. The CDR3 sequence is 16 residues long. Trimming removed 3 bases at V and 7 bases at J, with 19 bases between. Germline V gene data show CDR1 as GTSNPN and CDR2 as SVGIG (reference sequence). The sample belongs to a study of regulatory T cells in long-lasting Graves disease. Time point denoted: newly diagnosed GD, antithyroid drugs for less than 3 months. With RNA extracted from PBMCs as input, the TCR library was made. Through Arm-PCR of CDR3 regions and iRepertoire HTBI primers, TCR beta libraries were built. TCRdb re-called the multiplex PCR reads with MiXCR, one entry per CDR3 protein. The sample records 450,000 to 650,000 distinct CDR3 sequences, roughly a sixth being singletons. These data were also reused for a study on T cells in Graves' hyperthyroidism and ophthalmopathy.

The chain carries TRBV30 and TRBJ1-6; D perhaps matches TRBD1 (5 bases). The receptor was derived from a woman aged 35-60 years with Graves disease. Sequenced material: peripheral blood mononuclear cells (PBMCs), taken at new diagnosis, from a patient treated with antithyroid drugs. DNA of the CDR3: TGTGCCTGGAGCTCGGAGGAGGGGCTGAGAAATTCACCCCTCCACTTT. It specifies CAWSSEEGLRNSPLHF.